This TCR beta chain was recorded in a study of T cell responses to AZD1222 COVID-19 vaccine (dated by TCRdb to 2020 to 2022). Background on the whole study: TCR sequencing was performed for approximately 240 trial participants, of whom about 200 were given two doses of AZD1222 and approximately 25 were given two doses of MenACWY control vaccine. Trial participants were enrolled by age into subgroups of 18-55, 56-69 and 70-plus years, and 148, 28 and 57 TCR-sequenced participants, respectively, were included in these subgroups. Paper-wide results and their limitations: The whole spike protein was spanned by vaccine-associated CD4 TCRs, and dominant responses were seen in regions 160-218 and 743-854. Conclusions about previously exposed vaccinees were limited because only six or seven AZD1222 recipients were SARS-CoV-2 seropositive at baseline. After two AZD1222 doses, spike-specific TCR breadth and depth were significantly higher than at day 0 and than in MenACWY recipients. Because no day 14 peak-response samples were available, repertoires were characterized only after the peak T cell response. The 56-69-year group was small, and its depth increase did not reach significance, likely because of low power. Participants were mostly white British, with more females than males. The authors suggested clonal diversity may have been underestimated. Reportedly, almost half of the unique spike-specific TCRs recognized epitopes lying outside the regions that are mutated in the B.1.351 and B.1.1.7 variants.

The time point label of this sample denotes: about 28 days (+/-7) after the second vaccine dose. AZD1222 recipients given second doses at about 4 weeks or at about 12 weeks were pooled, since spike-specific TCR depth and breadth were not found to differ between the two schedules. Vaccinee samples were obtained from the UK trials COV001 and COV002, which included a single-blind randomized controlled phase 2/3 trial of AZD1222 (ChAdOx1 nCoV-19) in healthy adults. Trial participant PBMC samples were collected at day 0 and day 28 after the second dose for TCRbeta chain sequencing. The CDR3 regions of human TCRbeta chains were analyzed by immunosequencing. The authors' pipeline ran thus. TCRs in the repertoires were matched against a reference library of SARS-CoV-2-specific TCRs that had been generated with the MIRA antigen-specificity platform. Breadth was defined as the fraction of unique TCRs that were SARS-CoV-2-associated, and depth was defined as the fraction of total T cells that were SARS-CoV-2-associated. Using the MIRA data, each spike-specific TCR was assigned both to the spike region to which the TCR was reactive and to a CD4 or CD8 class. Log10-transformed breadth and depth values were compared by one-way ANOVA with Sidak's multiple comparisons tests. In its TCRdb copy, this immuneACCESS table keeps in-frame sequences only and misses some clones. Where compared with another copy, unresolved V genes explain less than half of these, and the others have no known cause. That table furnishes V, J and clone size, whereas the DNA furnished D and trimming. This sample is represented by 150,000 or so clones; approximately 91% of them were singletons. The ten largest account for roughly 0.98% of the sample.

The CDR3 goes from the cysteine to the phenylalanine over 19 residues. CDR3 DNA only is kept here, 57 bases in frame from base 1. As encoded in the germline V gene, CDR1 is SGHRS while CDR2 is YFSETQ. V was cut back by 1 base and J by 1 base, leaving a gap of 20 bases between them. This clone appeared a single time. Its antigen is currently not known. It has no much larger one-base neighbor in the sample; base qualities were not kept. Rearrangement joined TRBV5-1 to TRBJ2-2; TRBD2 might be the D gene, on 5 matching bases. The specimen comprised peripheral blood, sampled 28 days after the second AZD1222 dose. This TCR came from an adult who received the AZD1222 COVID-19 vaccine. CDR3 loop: CASSLSPPRSGVNTGELFF. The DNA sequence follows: TGCGCCAGCAGCTTGTCCCCCCCCAGAAGCGGAGTGAACACCGGGGAGCTGTTTTTT.